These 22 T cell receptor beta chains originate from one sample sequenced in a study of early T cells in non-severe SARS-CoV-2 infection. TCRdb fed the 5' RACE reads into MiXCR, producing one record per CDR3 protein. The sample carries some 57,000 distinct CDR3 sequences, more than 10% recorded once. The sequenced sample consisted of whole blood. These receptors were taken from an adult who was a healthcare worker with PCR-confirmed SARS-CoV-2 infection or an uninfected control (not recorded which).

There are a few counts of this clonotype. The CDR3 DNA is TGTGCCAGCAGCCAGGCAGAAGTCCCCCCCGTCACTGAAGCTTTCTTT. This sequence encodes CASSQAEVPPVTEAFF. The chain links TRBV7-8 to TRBJ1-1; D unresolved. This CDR3 spans 16 amino acids. Germline loops: CDR1 SGHVS, CDR2 FQNEAQ. Trimming removed 5 bases from V and 4 bases from J, with 20 bases in between.

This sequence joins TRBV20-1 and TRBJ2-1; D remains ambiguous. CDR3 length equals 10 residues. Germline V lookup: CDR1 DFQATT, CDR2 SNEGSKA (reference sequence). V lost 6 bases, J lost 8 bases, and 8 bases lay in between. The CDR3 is CSAIIHEQFF. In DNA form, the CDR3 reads TGCAGTGCGATCATCCATGAGCAGTTCTTC.

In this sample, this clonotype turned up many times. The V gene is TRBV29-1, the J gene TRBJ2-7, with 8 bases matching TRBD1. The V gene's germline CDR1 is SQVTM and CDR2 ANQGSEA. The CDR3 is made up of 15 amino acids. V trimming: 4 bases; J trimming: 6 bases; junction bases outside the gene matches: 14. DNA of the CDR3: TGCAGCGTTGTCCTCGTGACAGGGGCGAATACCGAGCAGTACTTC. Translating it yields CSVVLVTGANTEQYF.

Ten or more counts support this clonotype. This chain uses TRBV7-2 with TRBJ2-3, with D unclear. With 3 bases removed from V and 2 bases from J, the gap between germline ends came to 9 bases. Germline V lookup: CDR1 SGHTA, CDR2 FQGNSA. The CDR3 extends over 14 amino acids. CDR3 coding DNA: TGTGCCAGCAGCTTGGGATCCTTCACAGATACGCAGTATTTT. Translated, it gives CASSLGSFTDTQYF.

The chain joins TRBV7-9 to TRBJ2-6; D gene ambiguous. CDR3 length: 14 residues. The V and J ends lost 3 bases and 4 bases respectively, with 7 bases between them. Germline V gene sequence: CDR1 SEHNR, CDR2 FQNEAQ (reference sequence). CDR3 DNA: TGTGCCAGCAGCTTCTCGGGCGGGGCCAACGTCCTGACTTTC. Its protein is CASSFSGGANVLTF.

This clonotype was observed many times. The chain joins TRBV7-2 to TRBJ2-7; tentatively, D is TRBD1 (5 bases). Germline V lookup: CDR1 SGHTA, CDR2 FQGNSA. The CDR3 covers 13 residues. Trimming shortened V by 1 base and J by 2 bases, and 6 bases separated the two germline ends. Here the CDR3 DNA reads TGTGCCAGCAGCTTAGACAGGCCCTACGAGCAGTACTTC. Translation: CASSLDRPYEQYF.

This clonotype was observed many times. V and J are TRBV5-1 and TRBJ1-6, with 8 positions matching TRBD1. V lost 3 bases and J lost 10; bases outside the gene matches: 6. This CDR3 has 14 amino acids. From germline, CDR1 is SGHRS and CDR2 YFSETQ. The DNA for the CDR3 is TGCGCCAGCAGCTCCAGACAGGGGCTATCACCCCTCCACTTT. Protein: CASSSRQGLSPLHF.

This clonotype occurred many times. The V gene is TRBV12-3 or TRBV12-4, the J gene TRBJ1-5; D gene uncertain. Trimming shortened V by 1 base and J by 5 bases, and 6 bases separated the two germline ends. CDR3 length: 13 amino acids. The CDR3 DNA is TGTGCCAGCAGTTTAGAGGGATATCAGCCCCAGCATTTT. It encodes CASSLEGYQPQHF.

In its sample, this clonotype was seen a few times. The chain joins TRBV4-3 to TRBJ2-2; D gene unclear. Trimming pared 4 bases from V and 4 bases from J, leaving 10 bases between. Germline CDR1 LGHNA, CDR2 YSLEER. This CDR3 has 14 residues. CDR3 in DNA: TGCGCCAGCAGCCTTAAGCCGGGCACCGGGGAGCTGTTTTTT. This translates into CASSLKPGTGELFF.

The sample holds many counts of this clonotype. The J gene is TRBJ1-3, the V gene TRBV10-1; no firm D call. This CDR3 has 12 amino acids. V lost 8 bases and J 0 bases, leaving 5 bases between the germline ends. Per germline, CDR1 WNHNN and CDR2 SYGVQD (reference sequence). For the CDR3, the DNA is TGCGCCAGCTCCGACTCTGGAAACACCATATATTTT. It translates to CASSDSGNTIYF.

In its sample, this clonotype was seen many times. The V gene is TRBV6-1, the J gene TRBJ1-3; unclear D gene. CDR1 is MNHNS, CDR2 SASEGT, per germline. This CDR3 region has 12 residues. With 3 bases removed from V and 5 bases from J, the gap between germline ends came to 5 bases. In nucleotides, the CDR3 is TGTGCCAGCAGTGAGTCCCGAAACACCATATATTTT. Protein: CASSESRNTIYF.

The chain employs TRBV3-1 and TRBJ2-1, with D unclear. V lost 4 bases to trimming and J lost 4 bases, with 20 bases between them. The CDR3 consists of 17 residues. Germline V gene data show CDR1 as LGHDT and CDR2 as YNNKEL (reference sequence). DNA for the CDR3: TGTGCCAGCAGCCTAAACATTGGGAAAAGGGTTTACAATGAGCAGTTCTTC. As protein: CASSLNIGKRVYNEQFF.

In nucleotides, the CDR3 is TGTGCCACCAGCCCCCCTCTCTCTGGGGCCAACGTCCTGACTTTC. It translates to CATSPPLSGANVLTF. This chain uses TRBV15 with TRBJ2-6; D is uncertain. V was shortened by 5 bases and J by 0 bases, with 8 bases between the two germline ends. The germline gives CDR1 LNHNV, CDR2 YYDKDF (reference sequence). The CDR3 totals 15 residues.

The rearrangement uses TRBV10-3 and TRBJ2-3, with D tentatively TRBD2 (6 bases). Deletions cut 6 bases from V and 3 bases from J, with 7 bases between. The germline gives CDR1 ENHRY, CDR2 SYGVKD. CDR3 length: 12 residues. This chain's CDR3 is CAIRGRTDTQYF. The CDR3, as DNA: TGTGCCATCAGGGGGAGGACAGATACGCAGTATTTT.

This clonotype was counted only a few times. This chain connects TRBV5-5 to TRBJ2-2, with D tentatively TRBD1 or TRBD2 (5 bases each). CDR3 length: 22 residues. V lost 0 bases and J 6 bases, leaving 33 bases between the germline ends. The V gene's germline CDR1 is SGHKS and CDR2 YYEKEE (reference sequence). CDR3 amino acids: CASSLGLTPTRIRGDGAGELFF. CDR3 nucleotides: TGTGCCAGCAGCTTGGGGCTGACTCCTACCCGTATTCGGGGCGATGGAGCCGGGGAGCTGTTTTTT.

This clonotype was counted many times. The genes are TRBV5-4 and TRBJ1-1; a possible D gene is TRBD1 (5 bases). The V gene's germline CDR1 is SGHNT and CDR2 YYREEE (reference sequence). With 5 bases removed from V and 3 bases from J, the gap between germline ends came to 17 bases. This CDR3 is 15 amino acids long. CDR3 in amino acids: CASRTNKDKYTEAFF. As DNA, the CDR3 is TGTGCCAGCAGAACGAATAAGGACAAATACACTGAAGCTTTCTTT. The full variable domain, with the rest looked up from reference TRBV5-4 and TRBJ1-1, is ETGVTQSPTHLIKTRGQQVTLRCSSQSGHNTVSWYQQALGQGPQFIFQYYREEENGRGNFPPRFSGLQFPNYSSELNVNALELDDSALYLCASRTNKDKYTEAFFGQGTRLTVV.

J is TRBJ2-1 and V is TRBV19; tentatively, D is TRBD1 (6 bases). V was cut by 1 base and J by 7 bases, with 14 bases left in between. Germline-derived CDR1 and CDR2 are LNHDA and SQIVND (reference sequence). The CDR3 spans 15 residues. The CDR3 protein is CASSIGTGMGNEQFF. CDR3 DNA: TGTGCCAGTAGTATAGGCACAGGGATGGGAAATGAGCAGTTCTTC.

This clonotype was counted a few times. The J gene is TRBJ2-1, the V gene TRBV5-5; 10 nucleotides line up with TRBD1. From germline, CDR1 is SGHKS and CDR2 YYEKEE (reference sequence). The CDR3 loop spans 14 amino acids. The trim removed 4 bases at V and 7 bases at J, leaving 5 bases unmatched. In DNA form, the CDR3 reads TGTGCCAGCAGCCGTGGGACAGGGGTTAATGAGCAGTTCTTC. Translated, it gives CASSRGTGVNEQFF.

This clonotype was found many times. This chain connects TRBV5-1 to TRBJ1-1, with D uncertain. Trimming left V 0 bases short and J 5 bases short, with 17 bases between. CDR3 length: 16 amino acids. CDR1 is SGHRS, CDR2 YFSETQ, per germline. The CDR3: CASSLDASSGDTEAFF. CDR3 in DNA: TGCGCCAGCAGCTTGGATGCGTCGTCGGGAGATACTGAAGCTTTCTTT.

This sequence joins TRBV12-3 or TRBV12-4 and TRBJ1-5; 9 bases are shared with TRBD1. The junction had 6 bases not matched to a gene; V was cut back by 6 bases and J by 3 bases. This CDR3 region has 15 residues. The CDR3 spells CASSPGQGFNQPQHF. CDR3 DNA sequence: TGTGCCAGCAGCCCGGGACAGGGCTTCAATCAGCCCCAGCATTTT.

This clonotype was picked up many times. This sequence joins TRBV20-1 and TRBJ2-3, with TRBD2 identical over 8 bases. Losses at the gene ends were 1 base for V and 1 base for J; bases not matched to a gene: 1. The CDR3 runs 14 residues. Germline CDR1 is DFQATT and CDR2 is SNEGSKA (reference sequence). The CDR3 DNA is TGCAGTGCTAGAGCGGGGGGGCGCACAGATACGCAGTATTTT. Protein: CSARAGGRTDTQYF.

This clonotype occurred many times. The CDR3, as DNA: TGTGCCAGCAGTCGTCCCGGGACGCCCGAGGGAGAGCAGTACTTC. Translated, it gives CASSRPGTPEGEQYF. The rearrangement joins TRBV12-3 or TRBV12-4 to TRBJ2-7; D possibly matches TRBD1 or TRBD2 (5 bases each). The CDR3 loop spans 15 amino acids. V gave up 5 bases and J gave up 7 bases, with 21 bases separating them.